The 3 T cell receptor beta chains below were found in one sample sequenced in a study of vaccination and CD4 T cells after COVID-19. Treatment: roughly ten-day PBMC culture with coronavirus spike peptide pools or control peptides (ViraFEST assay). Sequenced with the Oncomine TCR Beta short-read assay was DNA taken from cultured CD4+ T cells. TCRdb independently ran MiXCR on the PCR reads; one entry per CDR3 protein. The data show approximately 16,000 distinct CDR3 sequences, approximately 55% seen once. These receptors' antigens are unknown. The source material was CD4+ T cells from blood, cultured in vitro, sampled before SARS-CoV-2 vaccination. These receptors all stem from a human donor who had recovered from COVID-19.

The CDR3 is CASSLGAGGNTGELFF. CDR3 bases: TGTGCCAGCAGCCTAGGGGCAGGGGGGAACACCGGGGAGCTGTTTTTT. The J gene is TRBJ2-2, the V gene TRBV7-8; TRBD1 matches 7 bases. Germline CDR1 reads SGHVS; CDR2 reads FQNEAQ. Germline trimming cut 5 bases from V and 1 base from J; bases unmatched to any gene: 7. The CDR3 is 16 amino acids.

As to this clonotype: At one of its ends the junction is not consistent with the germline gene, which may arise from a read error. The gene calls are TRBV6-1 and TRBJ2-2, with 9 bases that match TRBD1. The CDR3 covers 14 residues. The germline gives CDR1 MNHNS, CDR2 SASEGT. The CDR3 nucleotides read TGTGCGAGCAGGGGGGACAGGGTGGCCGGGGAGCTGTTTTTT. It encodes CASRGDRVAGELFF.

V gene TRBV4-3 combines with J gene TRBJ1-3; 10 bases map to TRBD1. V gave up 4 bases and J gave up 5 bases; unmatched junction bases: 5. Germline CDR1 is LGHNA and CDR2 is YSLEER. This CDR3 region has 15 residues. This CDR3 reads CASSPGQGIRNTIYF. The DNA for the CDR3 is TGCGCCAGCAGCCCGGGACAGGGGATACGAAACACCATATATTTT.